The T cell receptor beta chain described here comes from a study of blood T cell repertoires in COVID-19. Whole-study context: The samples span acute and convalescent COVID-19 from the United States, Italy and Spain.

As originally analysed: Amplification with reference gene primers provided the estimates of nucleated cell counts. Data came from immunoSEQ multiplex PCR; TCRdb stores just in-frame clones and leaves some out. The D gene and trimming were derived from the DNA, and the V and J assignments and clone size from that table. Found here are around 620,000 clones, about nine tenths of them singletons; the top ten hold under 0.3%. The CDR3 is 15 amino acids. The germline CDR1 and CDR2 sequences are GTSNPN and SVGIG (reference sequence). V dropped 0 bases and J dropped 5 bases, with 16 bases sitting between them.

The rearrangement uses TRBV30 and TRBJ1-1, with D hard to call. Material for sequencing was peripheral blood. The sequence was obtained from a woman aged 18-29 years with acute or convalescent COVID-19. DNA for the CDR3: TGTGCCTGGAGTGTTGGTTGGGTAGAGGTAACTGAAGCTTTCTTT. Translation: CAWSVGWVEVTEAFF.